This is a list of T cell receptor beta chains from one sample in a study of immune heterogeneity within non-small cell lung tumors. One entry per CDR3 protein results from TCRdb running MiXCR on the multiplex PCR reads. The sample shows roughly 3,900 distinct CDR3 sequences, about 27% of them seen only once. The sequenced sample was lung tumor tissue. The receptors shown here come from a man in his 60s with non-small cell lung cancer. Each CDR3 is given with its conserved first and last residue. Each record gives: D gene, J gene, V gene, clone size, CDR3 DNA, CDR3 protein. A D gene is named only where the DNA matches it firmly. Some rows have no size entry. The others give once, few or many, or a class for an expanded clone.

TRBD1,TRBJ1-1,TRBV12-3/TRBV12-4,medium-sized,TGTGCCAGCATGCGGGACAGGGGGAACACTGAAGCTTTCTTT,CASMRDRGNTEAFF
.,TRBJ2-1,TRBV20-1,medium-sized,TGCAGTGCACAAAGAAGAGCGGACTCCTACAATGAGCAGTTCTTC,CSAQRRADSYNEQFF
TRBD2,TRBJ2-7,TRBV5-4,.,TGTGCCAGCAGCTTGGGGGGGACTAGCGGGAGTTTCGAGCAGTACTTC,CASSLGGTSGSFEQYF
.,TRBJ2-2,TRBV24-1,medium-sized,TGTGCCACCAGTGATTTGGATCTAAAAAGTAGTGGGGGGGAGCTGTTTTTT,CATSDLDLKSSGGELFF
.,TRBJ1-5,TRBV28,.,TGTGCCAGCAGTCCGCTCATTGCCGTTATTCAGCCCCAGCATTTT,CASSPLIAVIQPQHF
TRBD2,TRBJ2-3,TRBV20-1,.,TGCAGTGCTAGAGATGGCCAACGGCGTGGGGGGGGCACAGATACGCAGTATTTT,CSARDGQRRGGGTDTQYF
.,TRBJ2-3,TRBV4-3,few,TGCGCCAGCAGCCAAGATTGGCGAGGCACAGATACGCAGTATTTT,CASSQDWRGTDTQYF
.,TRBJ1-1,TRBV24-1,medium-sized,TGTGCCACCAGTGATGGTGTCACTGAAGCTTTCTTT,CATSDGVTEAFF
.,TRBJ2-3,TRBV30,.,TGTGCCTGGAGTGGTCCAGGGTGGGGCACAGATACGCAGTATTTT,CAWSGPGWGTDTQYF
.,TRBJ2-1,TRBV27,.,TGTGCCAGCAGTTTACAGCCGGCGGCTGAGCAGTTCTTC,CASSLQPAAEQFF
.,TRBJ2-2,TRBV12-3/TRBV12-4,medium-sized,TGTGCCAGCAGTTTGGGGTGGAGCCCCGGCGTTAGGGAGCTGTTTTTT,CASSLGWSPGVRELFF
.,TRBJ2-1,TRBV6-5,.,TGTGCCAGCAGTGTCTCGAGCGTCAATGAGCAGTTCTTC,CASSVSSVNEQFF
.,TRBJ2-1,TRBV30,medium-sized,TGTGCCTGGAGTGTAGGGGACGGGTACAATGAGCAGTTCTTC,CAWSVGDGYNEQFF
.,TRBJ1-1,TRBV5-1,.,TGCGCCAGCAGCTTGGGGCCAGGGGTGAGCACTGAAGCTTTCTTT,CASSLGPGVSTEAFF
.,TRBJ2-1,TRBV19,.,TGTGGGGTCGGACCTTACAATGAGCAGTTCTTC,CGVGPYNEQFF
.,TRBJ2-2,TRBV5-1,medium-sized,TGCGCCAGCAGCCAACAGGGCCCCGGGGAGCTGTTTTTT,CASSQQGPGELFF
TRBD2,TRBJ2-5,TRBV7-9,.,TGTGCCAGCTGGGGGACTAGCGGAGAGACCCAGTACTTC,CASWGTSGETQYF
TRBD1,TRBJ2-7,TRBV29-1,large,TGCAGCGTTACCGGGACAGGGAGGGGAGAGCAGTACTTC,CSVTGTGRGEQYF
TRBD1,TRBJ2-2,TRBV10-2,medium-sized,TGCGCCAGCAGTGAGTTAGGGGGCGCGAACACCGGGGAGCTGTTTTTT,CASSELGGANTGELFF
.,TRBJ1-5,TRBV12-3/TRBV12-4,medium-sized,TGTGCCAGCAGTTTAGACCTCTCTACCAATCAGCCCCAGCATTTT,CASSLDLSTNQPQHF
TRBD2,TRBJ2-2,TRBV4-3,medium-sized,TGCGCCAGCAGCCAAGAAACTAGCGGGAGGTCCCTTGCCGGGGAGCTGTTTTTT,CASSQETSGRSLAGELFF
TRBD2,TRBJ2-2,TRBV2,.,TGTGCCAGCAGTGAGACTAGCGGGAGGGGAATTGGCGGGGAGCTGTTTTTT,CASSETSGRGIGGELFF
.,TRBJ1-1,TRBV7-9,few,TGTGCCAGCAGCTTAGGTATCCGGGATACTGAAGCTTTCTTT,CASSLGIRDTEAFF
TRBD1,TRBJ1-6,TRBV7-8,large,TGTGCCAGCAGCTTAGCGTCCGGGACAGCAAATAATTCACCCCTCCACTTT,CASSLASGTANNSPLHF
TRBD1,TRBJ2-2,TRBV7-3,large,TGTGCCAGCAGCTACTTTGGACAGGGGGCTACCGGGGAGCTGTTTTTT,CASSYFGQGATGELFF
.,TRBJ2-2,TRBV7-9,.,TGTGCCGGCAGCGAAAACAGGGTCGGGAACACCGGGGAGCTGTTTTTT,CAGSENRVGNTGELFF
TRBD2,TRBJ2-4,TRBV5-1,.,TGCGCCAGCAGCTGGGGACTAGCGGGAGTGGATAGGAACATTCAGTACTTC,CASSWGLAGVDRNIQYF
TRBD1,TRBJ1-2,TRBV19,.,TGTGCCAGTAGGGAGGGACAGGATGACTATGGCTACACCTTC,CASREGQDDYGYTF
.,TRBJ2-1,TRBV9,.,TGTGCCAGCAGCGTAGCATTCTACAATGAGCAGTTCTTC,CASSVAFYNEQFF
TRBD1,TRBJ1-1,TRBV18,medium-sized,TGTGCCAGCTCACCTCTCCCCGGGGACAGTAACACTGAAGCTTTCTTT,CASSPLPGDSNTEAFF
.,TRBJ1-6,TRBV6-2/TRBV6-3,.,TGTGCCAGCAGTTACCCCGGCAGGACTAATTCACCCCTCCACTTT,CASSYPGRTNSPLHF
.,TRBJ1-2,TRBV27,.,TGTGCCAGCGGGCCTTACTATGGCTACACCTTC,CASGPYYGYTF
.,TRBJ2-1,TRBV6-2/TRBV6-3,medium-sized,TGTGCCAGCAGTACCCGCAGGGACTCCTACAATGAGCAGTTCTTC,CASSTRRDSYNEQFF
TRBD1,TRBJ1-1,TRBV2,medium-sized,TGTGCCAGCAGTTTGGACAGGGTGAACACTGAAGCTTTCTTT,CASSLDRVNTEAFF
TRBD2,TRBJ2-7,TRBV12-3/TRBV12-4,medium-sized,TGTGCCAGCAGTTTGGCGGGAGGATTCTCCTACGAGCAGTACTTC,CASSLAGGFSYEQYF
TRBD2,TRBJ2-1,TRBV9,few,TGTGCCAGCAGCGTAGCTAGCGGGGAGCCTTTCTTC,CASSVASGEPFF
TRBD1,TRBJ2-3,TRBV11-3,.,TGTGCCAGCAGCCCCCGACAGGGGGCCACAGATACGCAGTATTTT,CASSPRQGATDTQYF
TRBD2,TRBJ2-3,TRBV14,few,TGTGCCAGCAAGCGGGGTTCCACAGATACGCAGTATTTT,CASKRGSTDTQYF
TRBD1,TRBJ2-1,TRBV14,medium-sized,TGTGCCAGCAGCCAAGTTATGGGGACAGGGTTTGACAATGAGCAGTTCTTC,CASSQVMGTGFDNEQFF
TRBD2,TRBJ2-2,TRBV24-1,large,TGTGCCACCAAATCCGCGGGAGCGGCCACCGGGGAGCTGTTTTTT,CATKSAGAATGELFF
.,TRBJ2-1,TRBV24-1,medium-sized,TGTGCCACCAGTGATTTGACAGCGGACTCCTACAATGAGCAGTTCTTC,CATSDLTADSYNEQFF
TRBD2,TRBJ2-2,TRBV18,medium-sized,TGTGCCAGCTCACCACACCCTAGCGGGTCCGGGGAGCTGTTTTTT,CASSPHPSGSGELFF
.,TRBJ2-7,TRBV15,once,TGTGCCACCAGCAGAGCGAAGGCCTCCTACGAGCAGTACTTC,CATSRAKASYEQYF
TRBD1,TRBJ2-1,TRBV7-9,.,TGTGCCAGCAGCTTAGCGCAGGGGGCGATAAATGAGCAGTTCTTC,CASSLAQGAINEQFF
.,TRBJ1-1,TRBV19,.,TGTGCCAGTAGTTTGGGGGGCGCGCGGGCTTTCTTT,CASSLGGARAFF
TRBD1,TRBJ1-4,TRBV7-3,.,TGTGCCAGCAGCAAGGACAGGGATGAAAAACTGTTTTTT,CASSKDRDEKLFF
.,TRBJ2-5,TRBV15,.,TGTGCCACCAGCAGAGGGGGGCGAGAGACCCAGTACTTC,CATSRGGRETQYF
.,TRBJ2-7,TRBV7-2,medium-sized,TGTGCCAGCAGCTTAGCCCCTAGCTCCTACGAGCAGTACTTC,CASSLAPSSYEQYF
.,TRBJ2-7,TRBV2,medium-sized,TGTGCCAGCGACCAGGCATCCTACGAGCAGTACTTC,CASDQASYEQYF
.,TRBJ2-7,TRBV7-8,.,TGTGCCAGCAGCTTAGATTCCCACGAGCAGTACTTC,CASSLDSHEQYF
.,TRBJ1-4,TRBV9,.,TGTGCCAGCAGCGTCGCAGGGGAGGGCGTAAATGAAAAACTGTTTTTT,CASSVAGEGVNEKLFF
.,TRBJ1-2,TRBV6-6,medium-sized,TGTGCCAGCAGTTACAACGAGCAGGGAGTTGGAAATACCTTC,CASSYNEQGVGNTF
TRBD1,TRBJ1-5,TRBV5-1,large,TGCGCCAGCAGCTTGGGAGGGGGCGAGGATCAGCCCCAGCATTTT,CASSLGGGEDQPQHF